This T cell receptor (beta chain) was identified in a study of Tregs in tolerant kidney transplant recipients. The method was immunoSEQ multiplex PCR; TCRdb's version includes in-frame clones alone and lacks a portion of them. The data contain roughly 250,000 clones, 84% of them singletons. Per the germline V gene, CDR1 is MNHNY and CDR2 is SVGAGI (reference sequence). Trimming took 2 bases from V and 0 from J, leaving 5 bases between them. This CDR3 has 15 amino acids. The sequencing input was CD4+ T cells from blood. The origin of this receptor is a human donor in good health. This rearrangement joins TRBV6-6 to TRBJ2-6, with D tentatively TRBD1 (5 bases). CDR3 DNA: TGTGCCAGCAGTTACCAGGGCTCTGGGGCCAACGTCCTGACTTTC. Its protein is CASSYQGSGANVLTF.